The source of this T cell receptor (beta chain) is a study of T cells after yellow fever vaccination. Overall study findings and caveats: Primary-vaccination clones mostly resurfaced post-booster (just under 98% CD4, around 88% CD8). Overlap between CD4 and CD8 compartments was detected for a small share of clonotypes. From the bulk population, abundant clonotypes could contaminate and appear within FACS-sorted repertoires.

Between the trimmed V and J ends, which lost 3 bases and 0 bases, there was a span of 25 bases. Germline loops: CDR1 LGHNA, CDR2 YNFKEQ. This CDR3 has 20 amino acids. There are a few counts of this clonotype. Its specificity is unknown. One entry per CDR3 protein, called by TCRdb with MiXCR from the 5' RACE reads. This sample has 150,000 or so distinct CDR3 sequences, with around 9.3% found just once. Sequenced material: CD8+ T cells sorted from PBMCs, taken 45 days after the yellow fever booster vaccination. This chain links TRBV4-2 with TRBJ2-3; D gene uncertain. The sequence was collected from a man between 18 and 29 years old who received the YFV17D yellow fever vaccine. This chain's CDR3 is CASSQHAAYHPETSTDTQYF. In DNA, the CDR3 is TGTGCCAGCAGCCAGCATGCAGCCTACCATCCGGAGACTAGCACAGATACGCAGTATTTT.